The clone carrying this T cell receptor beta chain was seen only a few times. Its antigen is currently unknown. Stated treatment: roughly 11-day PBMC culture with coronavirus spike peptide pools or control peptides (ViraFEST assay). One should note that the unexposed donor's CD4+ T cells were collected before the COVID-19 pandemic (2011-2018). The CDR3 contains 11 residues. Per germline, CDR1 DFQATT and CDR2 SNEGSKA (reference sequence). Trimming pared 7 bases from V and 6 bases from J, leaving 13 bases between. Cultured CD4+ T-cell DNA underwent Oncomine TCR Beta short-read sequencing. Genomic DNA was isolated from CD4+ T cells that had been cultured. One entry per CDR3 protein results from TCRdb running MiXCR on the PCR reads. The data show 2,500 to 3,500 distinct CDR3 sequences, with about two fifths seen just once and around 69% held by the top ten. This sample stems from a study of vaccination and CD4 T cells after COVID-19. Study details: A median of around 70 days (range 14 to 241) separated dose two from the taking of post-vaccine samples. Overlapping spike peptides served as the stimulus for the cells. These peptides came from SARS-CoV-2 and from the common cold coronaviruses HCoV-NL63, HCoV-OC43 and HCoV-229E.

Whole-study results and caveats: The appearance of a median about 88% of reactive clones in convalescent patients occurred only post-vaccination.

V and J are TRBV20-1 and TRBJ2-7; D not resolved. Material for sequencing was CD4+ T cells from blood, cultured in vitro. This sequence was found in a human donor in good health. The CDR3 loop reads CSVLRSREQYF. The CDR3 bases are TGCAGTGTACTAAGGTCCCGCGAGCAGTACTTC.